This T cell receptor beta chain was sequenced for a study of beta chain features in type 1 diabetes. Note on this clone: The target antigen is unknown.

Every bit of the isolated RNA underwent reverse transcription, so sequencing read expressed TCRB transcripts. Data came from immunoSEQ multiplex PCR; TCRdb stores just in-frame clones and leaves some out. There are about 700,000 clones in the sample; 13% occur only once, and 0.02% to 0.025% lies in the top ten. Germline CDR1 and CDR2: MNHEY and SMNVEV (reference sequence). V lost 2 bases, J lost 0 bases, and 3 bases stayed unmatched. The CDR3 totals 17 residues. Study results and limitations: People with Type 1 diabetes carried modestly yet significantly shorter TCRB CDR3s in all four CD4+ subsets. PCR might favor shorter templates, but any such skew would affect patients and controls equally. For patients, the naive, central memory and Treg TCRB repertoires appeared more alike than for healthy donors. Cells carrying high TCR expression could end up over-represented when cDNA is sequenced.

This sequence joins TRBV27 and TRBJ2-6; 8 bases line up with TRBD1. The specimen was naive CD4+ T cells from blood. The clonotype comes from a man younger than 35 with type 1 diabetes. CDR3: CASSLRTGSSGANVLTF. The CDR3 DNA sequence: TGTGCCAGCAGTTTAAGGACAGGGAGCTCTGGGGCCAACGTCCTGACTTTC.